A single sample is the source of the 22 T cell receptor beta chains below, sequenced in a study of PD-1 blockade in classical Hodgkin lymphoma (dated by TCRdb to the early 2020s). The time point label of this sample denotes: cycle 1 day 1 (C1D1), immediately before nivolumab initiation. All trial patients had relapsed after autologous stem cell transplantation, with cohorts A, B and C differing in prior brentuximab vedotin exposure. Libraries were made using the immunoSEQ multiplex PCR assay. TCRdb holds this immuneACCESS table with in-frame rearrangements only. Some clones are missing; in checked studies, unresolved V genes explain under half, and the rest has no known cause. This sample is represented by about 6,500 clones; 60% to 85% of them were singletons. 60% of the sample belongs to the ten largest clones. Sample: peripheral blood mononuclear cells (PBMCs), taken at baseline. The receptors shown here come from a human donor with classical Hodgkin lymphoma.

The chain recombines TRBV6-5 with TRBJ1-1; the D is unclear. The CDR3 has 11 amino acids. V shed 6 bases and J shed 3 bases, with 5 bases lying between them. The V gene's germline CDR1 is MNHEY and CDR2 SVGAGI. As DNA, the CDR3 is TGTGCCAGCAGGGAAGACACTGAAGCTTTCTTT. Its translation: CASREDTEAFF.

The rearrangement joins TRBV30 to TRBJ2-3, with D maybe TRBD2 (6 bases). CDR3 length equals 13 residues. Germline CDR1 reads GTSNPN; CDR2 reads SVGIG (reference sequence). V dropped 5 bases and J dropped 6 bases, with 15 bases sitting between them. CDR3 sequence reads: CAWQRDGGDTQYF. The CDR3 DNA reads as TGTGCCTGGCAAAGGGATGGGGGGGATACGCAGTATTTT.

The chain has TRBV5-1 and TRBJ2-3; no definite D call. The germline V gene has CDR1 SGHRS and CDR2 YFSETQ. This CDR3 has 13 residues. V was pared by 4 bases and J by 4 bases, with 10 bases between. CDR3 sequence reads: CASSGKTSDTQYF. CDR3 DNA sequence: TGCGCCAGCAGCGGGAAGACCTCAGATACGCAGTATTTT.

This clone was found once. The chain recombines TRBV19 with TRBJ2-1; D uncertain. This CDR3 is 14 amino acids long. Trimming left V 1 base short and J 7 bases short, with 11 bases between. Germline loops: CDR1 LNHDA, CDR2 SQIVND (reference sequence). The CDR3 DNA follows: TGTGCCAGTAGTATAGTGGGAATGATTAATGAGCAGTTCTTC. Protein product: CASSIVGMINEQFF.

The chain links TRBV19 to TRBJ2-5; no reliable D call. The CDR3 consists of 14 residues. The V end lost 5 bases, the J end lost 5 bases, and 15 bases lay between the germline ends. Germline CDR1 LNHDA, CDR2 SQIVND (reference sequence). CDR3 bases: TGTGCCAGTAGTTTATTAGGGTACGGGGAGACCCAGTACTTC. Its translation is CASSLLGYGETQYF.

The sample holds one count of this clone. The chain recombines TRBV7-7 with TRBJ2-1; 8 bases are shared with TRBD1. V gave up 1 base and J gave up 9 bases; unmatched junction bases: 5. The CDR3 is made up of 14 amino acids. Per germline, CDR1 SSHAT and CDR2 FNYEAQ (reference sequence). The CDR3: CASSLVQGTGEQFF. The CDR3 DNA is TGTGCCAGCAGCTTAGTACAGGGGACAGGTGAGCAGTTCTTC. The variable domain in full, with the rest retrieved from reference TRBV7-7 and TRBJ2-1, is GAGVSQSPRYKVTKRGQDVTLRCDPISSHATLYWYQQALGQGPEFLTYFNYEAQPDKSGLPSDRFSAERPEGSISTLTIQRTEQRDSAMYRCASSLVQGTGEQFFGPGTRLTVL.

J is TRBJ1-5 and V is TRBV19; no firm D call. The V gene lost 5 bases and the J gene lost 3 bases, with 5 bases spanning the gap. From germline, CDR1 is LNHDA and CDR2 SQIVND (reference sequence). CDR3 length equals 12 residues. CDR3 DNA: TGTGCCAGTAGTGAGGTCAATCAGCCCCAGCATTTT. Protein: CASSEVNQPQHF.

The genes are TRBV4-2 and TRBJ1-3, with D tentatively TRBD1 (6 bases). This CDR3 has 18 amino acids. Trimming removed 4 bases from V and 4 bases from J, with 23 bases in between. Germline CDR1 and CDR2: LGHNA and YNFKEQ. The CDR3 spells CASSPQGGFNFIGNTIYF. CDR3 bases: TGTGCCAGCAGCCCCCAAGGGGGATTCAACTTCATCGGAAACACCATATATTTT.

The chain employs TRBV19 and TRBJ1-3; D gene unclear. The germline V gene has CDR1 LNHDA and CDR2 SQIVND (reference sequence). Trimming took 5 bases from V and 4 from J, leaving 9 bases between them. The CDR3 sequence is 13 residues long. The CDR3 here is CASSSSPGNTIYF. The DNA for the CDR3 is TGTGCCAGTAGTTCCTCCCCGGGAAACACCATATATTTT.

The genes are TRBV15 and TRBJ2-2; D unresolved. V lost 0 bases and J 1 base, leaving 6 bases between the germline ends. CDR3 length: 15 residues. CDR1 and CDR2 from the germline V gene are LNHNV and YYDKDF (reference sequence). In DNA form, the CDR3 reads TGTGCCACCAGCAGAGAACGGCTGAACACCGGGGAGCTGTTTTTT. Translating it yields CATSRERLNTGELFF.

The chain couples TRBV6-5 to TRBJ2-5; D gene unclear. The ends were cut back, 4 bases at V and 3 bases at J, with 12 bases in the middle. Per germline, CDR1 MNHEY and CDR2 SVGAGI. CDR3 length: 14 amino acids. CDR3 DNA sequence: TGTGCCAGCAGTTCGATACTGGGGAAAGAGACCCAGTACTTC. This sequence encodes CASSSILGKETQYF.

The CDR3 is CASSDTKHYEQYF. In DNA form, the CDR3 reads TGTGCCAGCAGTGATACGAAACATTACGAGCAGTACTTC. V gene TRBV6-1 combines with J gene TRBJ2-7; D remains ambiguous. From germline, CDR1 is MNHNS and CDR2 SASEGT. The CDR3 is made up of 13 amino acids. The V and J ends lost 3 bases and 4 bases respectively, with 10 bases between them.

The DNA of the CDR3 is TGTGCCAGCAGCTTAGACGCGGGAGGTTCTTGGGAGACCCAGTACTTC. It is translated as CASSLDAGGSWETQYF. The chain links TRBV7-9 to TRBJ2-5, with 8 bases fitting TRBD2. Trimming took 1 base from V and 5 from J; bases not matched to a gene: 9. Per germline, CDR1 SEHNR and CDR2 FQNEAQ (reference sequence). The CDR3 covers 16 residues.

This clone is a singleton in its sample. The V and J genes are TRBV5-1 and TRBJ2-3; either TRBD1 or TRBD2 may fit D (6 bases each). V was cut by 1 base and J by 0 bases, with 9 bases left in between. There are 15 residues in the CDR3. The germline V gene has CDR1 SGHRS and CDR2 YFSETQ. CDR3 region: CASSLWGASTDTQYF. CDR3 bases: TGCGCCAGCAGCTTGTGGGGGGCTAGCACAGATACGCAGTATTTT. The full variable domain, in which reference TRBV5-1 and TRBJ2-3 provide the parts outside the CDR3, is KAGVTQTPRYLIKTRGQQVTLSCSPISGHRSVSWYQQTPGQGLQFLFEYFSETQRNKGNFPGRFSGRQFSNSRSEMNVSTLELGDSALYLCASSLWGASTDTQYFGPGTRLTVL.

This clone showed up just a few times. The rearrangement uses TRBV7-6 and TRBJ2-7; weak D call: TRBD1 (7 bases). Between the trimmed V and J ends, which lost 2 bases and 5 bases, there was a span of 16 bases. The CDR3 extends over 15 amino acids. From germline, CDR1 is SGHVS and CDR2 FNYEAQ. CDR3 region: CASSLSRQGEDEQYF. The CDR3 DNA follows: TGTGCCAGCAGCTTAAGTCGGCAGGGGGAGGACGAGCAGTACTTC. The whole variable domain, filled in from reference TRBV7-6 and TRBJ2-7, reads GAGVSQSPRYKVTKRGQDVALRCDPISGHVSLYWYRQALGQGPEFLTYFNYEAQQDKSGLPNDRFSAERPEGSISTLTIQRTEQRDSAMYRCASSLSRQGEDEQYFGPGTRLTVT.

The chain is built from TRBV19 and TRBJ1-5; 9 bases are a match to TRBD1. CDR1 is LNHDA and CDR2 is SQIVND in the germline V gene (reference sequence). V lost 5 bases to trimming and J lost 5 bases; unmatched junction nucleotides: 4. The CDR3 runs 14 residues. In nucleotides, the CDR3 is TGTGCCAGTAGTCGGAGACAGGGGGATCAGCCCCAGCATTTT. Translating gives CASSRRQGDQPQHF.

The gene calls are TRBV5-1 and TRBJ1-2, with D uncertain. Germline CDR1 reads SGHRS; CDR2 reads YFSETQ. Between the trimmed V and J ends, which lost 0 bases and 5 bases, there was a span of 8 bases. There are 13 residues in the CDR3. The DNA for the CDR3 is TGCGCCAGCAGCTTGGGAGGAGAGTATGGCTACACCTTC. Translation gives CASSLGGEYGYTF.

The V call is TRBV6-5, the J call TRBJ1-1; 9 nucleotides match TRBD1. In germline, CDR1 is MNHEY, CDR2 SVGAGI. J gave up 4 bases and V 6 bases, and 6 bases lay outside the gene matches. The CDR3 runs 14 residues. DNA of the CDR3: TGTGCCAGCAGACTCAAACAGGGGGCCACTGAAGCTTTCTTT. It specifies CASRLKQGATEAFF.

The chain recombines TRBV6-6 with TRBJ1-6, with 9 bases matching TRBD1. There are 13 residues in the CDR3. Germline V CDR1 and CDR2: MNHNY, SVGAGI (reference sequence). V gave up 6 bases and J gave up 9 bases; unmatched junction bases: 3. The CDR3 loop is CASRTGGSSPLHF. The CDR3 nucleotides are TGTGCCAGCAGGACAGGGGGAAGTTCACCCCTCCACTTT.

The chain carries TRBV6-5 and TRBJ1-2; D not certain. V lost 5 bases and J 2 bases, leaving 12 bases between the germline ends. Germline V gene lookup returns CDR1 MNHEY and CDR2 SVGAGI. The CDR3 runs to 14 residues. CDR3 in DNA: TGTGCCAGCAGTCTGGACCGACTAAACTATGGCTACACCTTC. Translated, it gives CASSLDRLNYGYTF.

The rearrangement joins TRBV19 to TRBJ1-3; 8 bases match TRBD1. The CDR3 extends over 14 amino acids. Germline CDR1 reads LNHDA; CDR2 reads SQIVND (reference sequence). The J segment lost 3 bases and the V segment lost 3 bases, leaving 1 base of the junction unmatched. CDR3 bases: TGTGCCAGTAGTATTGACAGGGGTGGAAACACCATATATTTT. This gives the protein CASSIDRGGNTIYF.

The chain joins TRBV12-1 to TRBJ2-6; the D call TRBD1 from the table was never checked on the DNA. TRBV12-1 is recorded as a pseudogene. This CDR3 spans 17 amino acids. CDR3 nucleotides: TGTGCCAGCAGCTGGAATGTAGGACAAAGTCGGGCCAACGTCCTGACTTTC. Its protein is CASSWNVGQSRANVLTF.